Listed here are 25 T cell receptor beta chains from one sample, sequenced in a study of T cell repertoires in cytomegalovirus infection. From the reads, TCRdb called clonotypes with MiXCR, one entry per CDR3 protein. This sample has a few hundred thousand distinct CDR3 sequences; approximately 18% occur once, and the top ten carry less than 9.5%. Input material: PBMCs. The receptors stem from a human donor in good health (CMV status not recorded). Some clones in this sample may be carry-over from other donors' samples.

The chain joins TRBV3-1 to TRBJ1-1; D call uncertain. CDR3 length equals 14 residues. The ends were cut back, 1 base at V and 5 bases at J, with 11 bases in the middle. Germline CDR1 LGHDT, CDR2 YNNKEL (reference sequence). The CDR3 DNA is TGTGCCAGCAGCCAAGTCGTTGGAGGGACTGAAGCTTTCTTT. Protein product: CASSQVVGGTEAFF.

In this sample, this clonotype turned up many times. The rearrangement uses TRBV10-3 and TRBJ2-5; no clear D. Trimming stripped 0 bases from V and 5 bases from J, with 10 bases between. Germline V lookup: CDR1 ENHRY, CDR2 SYGVKD. The CDR3 runs to 14 residues. The chain's CDR3 is CAISESRGWETQYF. CDR3 sequence (DNA): TGTGCCATCAGTGAGTCGCGCGGTTGGGAGACCCAGTACTTC.

This clonotype appeared a few times. Written as DNA, the CDR3 is TGCAGTGCTAGGGGGCTAGCGGGAGTAAATGAGCAGTTCTTC. It is translated as CSARGLAGVNEQFF. The chain joins TRBV20-1 to TRBJ2-1, with 10 bases identical to TRBD2. J lost 7 bases, V lost 3 bases, and 6 bases had no gene match. Germline V gene sequence: CDR1 DFQATT, CDR2 SNEGSKA (reference sequence). The CDR3 is made up of 14 amino acids.

The chain has TRBV10-3 and TRBJ1-2; D may be TRBD1 (5 bases). Germline V CDR1 and CDR2: ENHRY, SYGVKD. The CDR3 totals 15 residues. The germline V and J ends were trimmed by 6 bases and 6 bases, with 20 bases remaining between them. CDR3 in amino acids: CAIRRPQGIQNGYTF. CDR3 bases: TGTGCCATCAGGCGCCCTCAGGGTATTCAGAATGGCTACACCTTC.

CDR3 sequence reads: CATSRGHQPQHF. The CDR3 nucleotides read TGTGCCACCAGCAGAGGCCATCAGCCCCAGCATTTT. The chain employs TRBV15 and TRBJ1-5; D remains ambiguous. Germline V gene lookup returns CDR1 LNHNV and CDR2 YYDKDF (reference sequence). This CDR3 comprises 12 residues. The ends were cut back, 1 base at V and 5 bases at J, with 3 bases in the middle.

In its sample, this clonotype was seen once. The chain carries TRBV5-1 and TRBJ2-1; D could derive from TRBD1 or TRBD2 (5 bases each). This CDR3 region has 15 residues. Germline V gene sequence: CDR1 SGHRS, CDR2 YFSETQ. V shed 4 bases and J shed 7 bases, with 18 bases lying between them. This CDR3 reads CASSPGRPERNEQFF. The DNA of the CDR3 is TGCGCCAGCAGCCCGGGACGCCCCGAGAGAAATGAGCAGTTCTTC.

This rearrangement joins TRBV24-1 to TRBJ2-1; 10 bases line up with TRBD1. The V and J ends lost 0 bases and 8 bases, in that order; junction bases with no gene match: 3. The CDR3 sequence is 15 residues long. Germline values: CDR1 KGHDR, CDR2 SFDVKD. The CDR3 loop is CATSDLRQGAYEQFF. The DNA of the CDR3 is TGTGCCACCAGTGATTTGCGACAGGGGGCCTATGAGCAGTTCTTC.

In its sample, this clonotype was seen a few times. V gene TRBV20-1 combines with J gene TRBJ1-5; 7 bases match TRBD1. The V and J ends lost 6 bases and 3 bases, in that order; junction bases with no gene match: 5. CDR3 length: 13 residues. The V gene's germline CDR1 is DFQATT and CDR2 SNEGSKA (reference sequence). CDR3 in amino acids: CSAGDSLNQPQHF. The CDR3 DNA follows: TGCAGTGCAGGGGACAGCCTCAATCAGCCCCAGCATTTT.

The chain links TRBV3-1 to TRBJ2-5, with 10 bases fitting TRBD2. Germline assignment: CDR1 LGHDT and CDR2 YNNKEL (reference sequence). The J segment lost 5 bases and the V segment lost 8 bases, leaving 8 bases of the junction unmatched. The CDR3 extends over 14 amino acids. CDR3 protein: CASGLAGAAETQYF. The CDR3 DNA reads as TGTGCCAGCGGGCTAGCGGGGGCTGCGGAGACCCAGTACTTC.

The chain combines TRBV7-6 with TRBJ1-4; 7 nucleotides match TRBD1. Germline assignment: CDR1 SGHVS and CDR2 FNYEAQ. The CDR3 spans 17 residues. The junction had 11 bases not matched to a gene; V was cut back by 3 bases and J by 4 bases. This CDR3 is CASSFSSGTAYNEKLFF. The CDR3, as DNA: TGTGCCAGCAGCTTCTCCTCCGGGACAGCCTATAATGAAAAACTGTTTTTT.

The chain is built from TRBV19 and TRBJ1-6, with a possible D match to TRBD1 (5 bases). The CDR3 runs 18 residues. CDR1 is LNHDA, CDR2 SQIVND, per germline (reference sequence). V was trimmed by 6 bases and J by 5 bases, leaving 23 bases between them. CDR3 sequence reads: CASSKSKPGTINNSPLHF. CDR3 nucleotide sequence: TGTGCCAGTAGCAAATCAAAACCCGGGACCATTAATAATTCACCCCTCCACTTT.

This chain joins TRBV10-3 and TRBJ2-1, with TRBD2 identical over 9 bases. Germline assignment: CDR1 ENHRY and CDR2 SYGVKD. V gave up 11 bases and J gave up 2 bases; unmatched junction bases: 16. There are 17 residues in the CDR3. The CDR3 DNA follows: TGTGCCGTCGCAGGATGGGCGGGAGGGGAACCCTACAATGAGCAGTTCTTC. Its translation is CAVAGWAGGEPYNEQFF.

This clonotype was recorded many times. The chain couples TRBV7-2 to TRBJ1-2; D is unresolved. CDR1 and CDR2 from the germline V gene are SGHTA and FQGNSA. The CDR3 extends over 14 amino acids. Deletions cut 0 bases from V and 1 base from J, with 6 bases between. The CDR3 DNA reads as TGTGCCAGCAGCTTAGCGGTCCTTAACTATGGCTACACCTTC. Its translation: CASSLAVLNYGYTF.

This rearrangement joins TRBV28 to TRBJ1-4, with D unclear. Trimming pared 4 bases from V and 7 bases from J, leaving 10 bases between. The germline V gene has CDR1 MDHEN and CDR2 SYDVKM. CDR3 size: 13 residues. The CDR3 DNA reads TGTGCCAGCAGTTCGGGGTTCAGTGAAAAACTGTTTTTT. Amino acid sequence: CASSSGFSEKLFF.

This clonotype was detected only a few times. The chain is built from TRBV12-3 or TRBV12-4 and TRBJ2-7; 11 bases align to TRBD1. This CDR3 is built from 13 residues. With 6 bases clipped from V and 9 bases from J, the junction kept 7 bases outside the gene matches. DNA of the CDR3: TGTGCCAGCAGCAGGACAGGGGGCGAACCGCAGTACTTC. Translation gives CASSRTGGEPQYF.

The CDR3 reads CATSALGTSGTYEQYF. The CDR3 nucleotides are TGTGCCACCAGCGCTTTGGGGACTAGCGGAACCTACGAGCAGTACTTC. The chain is built from TRBV15 and TRBJ2-7, with TRBD2 matching over 11 bases. The CDR3 is 16 amino acids. CDR1 LNHNV and CDR2 YYDKDF come from the germline V gene (reference sequence). V dropped 5 bases and J dropped 2; count of bases not matched to a gene: 8.

This clonotype was seen more than once but under ten times. This chain uses TRBV29-1 with TRBJ2-1, with D perhaps being TRBD1 or TRBD2 (6 bases each). Deletions cut 1 base from V and 7 bases from J, with 23 bases between. The CDR3 is 17 amino acids. Germline lookup yields CDR1 SQVTM and CDR2 ANQGSEA. The CDR3 DNA follows: TGCAGCGTTGAAGGGCCTGGGGGGACACGGTCCTCAAATGAGCAGTTCTTC. Protein product: CSVEGPGGTRSSNEQFF.

This clonotype was seen at least ten times. V is TRBV7-2 and J is TRBJ1-3, with D hard to call. The ends were cut back, 4 bases at V and 2 bases at J, with 6 bases in the middle. The V gene's germline CDR1 is SGHTA and CDR2 FQGNSA. CDR3 length equals 13 residues. Here the CDR3 DNA reads TGTGCCAGCAGCTCCAGGACTGGAAACACCATATATTTT. Amino acid sequence: CASSSRTGNTIYF.

The chain employs TRBV2 and TRBJ1-1; tentative D call: TRBD1 (6 bases). The germline V gene has CDR1 SNHLY and CDR2 FYNNEI. This CDR3 has 14 residues. V was clipped by 8 bases and J by 4 bases, with 17 bases between them. CDR3 sequence (DNA): TGTGCCAGCGAACGAGAGGGGGGGGGCACTGAAGCTTTCTTT. This encodes CASEREGGGTEAFF.

This clonotype was observed a handful of times. This chain connects TRBV20-1 to TRBJ2-5, with D possibly TRBD2 on 6 matching bases. The V and J ends lost 6 bases and 0 bases respectively, with 14 bases between them. This CDR3 has 14 residues. Per germline, CDR1 DFQATT and CDR2 SNEGSKA (reference sequence). The CDR3 spells CSAFGRGNQETQYF. The CDR3 DNA follows: TGCAGTGCCTTCGGACGGGGGAACCAAGAGACCCAGTACTTC.

This clonotype appeared many times. The V call is TRBV7-2, the J call TRBJ2-1; perhaps TRBD2 as D (5 bases). The length of the CDR3 is 15 residues. Looked up from germline, CDR1 is SGHTA and CDR2 is FQGNSA. The V end was cut by 5 bases, the J end by 6 bases, with 17 bases between. The CDR3 coding sequence is TGTGCCAGCAGCCCACGGGTACTAGTTTTCAATGAGCAGTTCTTC. Protein: CASSPRVLVFNEQFF.

The chain recombines TRBV27 with TRBJ1-5, with D possibly TRBD1 on 5 matching bases. Germline V gene data show CDR1 as MNHEY and CDR2 as SMNVEV (reference sequence). The CDR3 is 14 residues long. Trimming took off 6 bases at V and 0 bases at J, with 9 bases between the two ends. CDR3 DNA sequence: TGTGCCAGCAGACGACAGAATAGCAATCAGCCCCAGCATTTT. Translating it yields CASRRQNSNQPQHF.

This clonotype was detected many times. This chain connects TRBV7-2 to TRBJ2-7; TRBD2 might be the D (5 bases). The CDR3 has 17 amino acids. Looked up from germline, CDR1 is SGHTA and CDR2 is FQGNSA. Trimming shortened V by 1 base and J by 0 bases, and 16 bases separated the two germline ends. This CDR3 is CASSLEGTWTSSYEQYF. The CDR3 DNA sequence: TGTGCCAGCAGCTTAGAAGGTACCTGGACTTCCTCCTACGAGCAGTACTTC.

This chain uses TRBV12-3 or TRBV12-4 with TRBJ1-5, with no clear D. V lost 2 bases to trimming and J lost 3 bases, with 11 bases between them. The CDR3 runs 15 residues. Here the CDR3 DNA reads TGTGCCAGCAGTTTATCTGGGTATGACAATCAGCCCCAGCATTTT. It is translated as CASSLSGYDNQPQHF.

Details on this clonotype: Germline and junction disagree at one end, which may indicate a read error. This chain uses TRBV29-1 with TRBJ2-1; tentatively, D is TRBD1 or TRBD2 (5 bases each). CDR3 size: 13 residues. Germline CDR1 is SQVTM and CDR2 is ANQGSEA. CDR3 residues: CRVVRGLNNEQFF. As DNA, the CDR3 is TGCAGGGTTGTGAGGGGCCTTAACAATGAGCAGTTCTTC.